The 31 T cell receptor beta chains below all came from one sample that was sequenced in a study of human T cells and chemical hapten exposure. Specified time point: patch test 2, 6 weeks after DPC sensitization. As for treatment: therapeutic diphenylcyclopropenone sensitization with weekly scalp DPC. TCRdb itself ran the RACE reads through MiXCR, one entry per CDR3 protein. Among around 42,000 distinct CDR3 sequences listed, less than 4% were seen once. Sample: whole blood, taken in connection with sensitization to the hapten diphenylcyclopropenone (DPC). The receptors derive from a man in his forties or fifties with alopecia areata. Some clones in this sample may be carry-over from other donors' samples.

This clonotype was seen many times. This rearrangement joins TRBV28 to TRBJ1-5, with D unclear. The germline gives CDR1 MDHEN, CDR2 SYDVKM. The CDR3 has 14 residues. The V end lost 5 bases, the J end lost 15 bases, and 23 bases lay between the germline ends. The CDR3 nucleotides read TGTGCCAGCAGTCTGGCAGGCGAAATTGGGTCCGCGCATTTT. This sequence encodes CASSLAGEIGSAHF.

This clonotype was counted at least ten times. The rearrangement joins TRBV2 to TRBJ2-4; D gene ambiguous. Germline loops: CDR1 SNHLY, CDR2 FYNNEI. V lost 4 bases and J 8 bases, leaving 15 bases between the germline ends. The CDR3 runs 14 residues. CDR3 coding DNA: TGTGCCAGCAGTGCTACTGTGAACCGGGACATTCAGTACTTC. Translating gives CASSATVNRDIQYF.

This clonotype was picked up many times. The CDR3 DNA reads TGTGCCAGCAGCCCCCGGACCGGGAGCTACAATGAGCAGTTCTTC. This encodes CASSPRTGSYNEQFF. The chain is built from TRBV7-3 and TRBJ2-1, with D perhaps TRBD2 (6 bases). The CDR3 covers 15 residues. V was trimmed by 5 bases and J by 3 bases, leaving 14 bases between them. Germline V lookup: CDR1 SGHTA, CDR2 FQGTGA.

The table lists this clonotype with a few counts. V is TRBV9 and J is TRBJ1-5, with TRBD1 as a possible D gene (5 bases). The CDR3 runs 14 residues. CDR1 is SGDLS, CDR2 YYNGEE, per germline. V was shortened by 0 bases and J by 4 bases, with 8 bases between the two germline ends. CDR3 in amino acids: CASSVGQTNQPQHF. In DNA, the CDR3 is TGTGCCAGCAGCGTAGGACAGACAAATCAGCCCCAGCATTTT.

In its sample, this clonotype was seen many times. The gene calls are TRBV28 and TRBJ2-1; tentative D call: TRBD2 (6 bases). The CDR3 spans 15 residues. The V gene lost 8 bases and the J gene lost 3 bases, with 17 bases spanning the gap. Germline V gives CDR1 MDHEN, CDR2 SYDVKM. The chain's CDR3 is CASLSGTGVYNEQFF. CDR3 nucleotide sequence: TGTGCCAGCCTTTCTGGGACTGGGGTCTACAATGAGCAGTTCTTC.

This clonotype was detected many times. The V call is TRBV20-1, the J call TRBJ1-4; 7 positions match TRBD1. Germline assignment: CDR1 DFQATT and CDR2 SNEGSKA (reference sequence). The CDR3 is 13 amino acids. The V gene end was trimmed by 6 bases and the J gene end by 8 bases; junction bases not matched to a gene: 9. This CDR3 is CSASARGGEKLFF. Written as DNA, the CDR3 is TGCAGTGCCAGCGCCAGGGGGGGAGAAAAACTGTTTTTT.

This clonotype came up many times. The genes are TRBV19 and TRBJ2-2, with a weak D call TRBD2 (6 bases). This CDR3 has 15 amino acids. V shed 3 bases and J shed 4 bases, with 12 bases lying between them. Germline V gives CDR1 LNHDA, CDR2 SQIVND (reference sequence). The CDR3 DNA sequence: TGTGCCAGTAGTATTACGGGAGTTACCACCGGGGAGCTGTTTTTT. Its protein is CASSITGVTTGELFF.

At least ten counts were recorded for this clonotype. The chain combines TRBV10-3 with TRBJ2-7; 10 nucleotides align to TRBD1. This CDR3 contains 15 residues. The V segment lost 3 bases and the J segment 3 bases; nucleotides outside the gene matches: 5. Germline lookup yields CDR1 ENHRY and CDR2 SYGVKD. This CDR3 reads CAISEPDRGNYEQYF. The CDR3 DNA reads as TGTGCCATCAGTGAACCGGACAGGGGGAACTACGAGCAGTACTTC.

This clonotype appeared many times. The DNA for the CDR3 is TGTGCCAGCAGTGAATTCGGCCCCTCGGCGCAGTATTTT. Its protein is CASSEFGPSAQYF. The rearrangement links TRBV6-1 to TRBJ2-3; no clear D. This CDR3 contains 13 residues. V dropped 2 bases and J dropped 10 bases, with 13 bases sitting between them. Germline assignment: CDR1 MNHNS and CDR2 SASEGT.

This clonotype was picked up many times. The chain has TRBV7-9 and TRBJ2-2; D remains ambiguous. Deletions cut 2 bases from V and 3 bases from J, with 4 bases between. The CDR3 runs 13 residues. CDR1 and CDR2 (germline): SEHNR, FQNEAQ (reference sequence). CDR3 amino acids: CASSLHDTGELFF. CDR3 in DNA: TGTGCCAGCAGCTTACACGACACCGGGGAGCTGTTTTTT.

This clonotype appeared many times. This chain uses TRBV6-1 with TRBJ2-6; TRBD1 matches at 10 bases. The CDR3 extends over 15 amino acids. With 11 bases clipped from V and 5 bases from J, the junction kept 9 bases outside the gene matches. Looked up from germline, CDR1 is MNHNS and CDR2 is SASEGT. CDR3 sequence (DNA): TGTGCCGCGACAGGGGGCATTTCTCGGGCCAACGTCCTGACTTTC. Encoded protein: CAATGGISRANVLTF.

This clonotype was seen ten or more times. Here the CDR3 DNA reads TGTGCCAGCAGGGCATTGGGAGATACGCAGTATTTT. Translating it yields CASRALGDTQYF. This rearrangement joins TRBV5-5 to TRBJ2-3; D not certain. The V gene lost 5 bases and the J gene lost 5 bases, with 9 bases spanning the gap. Germline V CDR1 and CDR2: SGHKS, YYEKEE (reference sequence). The CDR3 contains 12 residues.

This clonotype was found many times. The rearrangement uses TRBV2 and TRBJ2-5; no definite D call. Germline values: CDR1 SNHLY, CDR2 FYNNEI. The V end lost 3 bases, the J end lost 5 bases, and 10 bases lay between the germline ends. The CDR3 spans 13 residues. CDR3 DNA sequence: TGTGCCAGCAGTGAGGGCGTGTCCGAGACCCAGTACTTC. Its protein product is CASSEGVSETQYF.

This clonotype was observed at least ten times. The V call is TRBV18, the J call TRBJ2-4; 9 bases fit TRBD2. This CDR3 comprises 16 residues. Looked up from germline, CDR1 is KGHSH and CDR2 is LQKENI. With V trimmed by 4 bases and J by 1 base, 5 bases remained unmatched. The CDR3 coding sequence is TGTGCCAGCTCACAAATAGCGGGAGAGGCCAAAAACATTCAGTACTTC. Its protein product is CASSQIAGEAKNIQYF.

Ten or more counts support this clonotype. The chain is built from TRBV4-2 and TRBJ2-3; 16 bases match TRBD2. CDR1 LGHNA and CDR2 YNFKEQ come from the germline V gene. There are 19 residues in the CDR3. V was pared by 0 bases and J by 1 base, with 4 bases of the junction left unmatched. The chain's CDR3 is CASSQEGLAGGGGTDTQYF. In nucleotides, the CDR3 is TGTGCCAGCAGCCAAGAGGGACTAGCGGGAGGGGGTGGCACAGATACGCAGTATTTT.

As for this clonotype: This sequence may be a read error, since a much larger clone differs from it by one base. This chain uses TRBV27 with TRBJ2-2; D remains unclear. Looked up from germline, CDR1 is MNHEY and CDR2 is SMNVEV (reference sequence). The CDR3 is made up of 15 amino acids. CDR3 region: CDSSLRAGNTGELFF. The CDR3 nucleotides are TGTGACAGCAGTTTACGGGCAGGGAACACCGGGGAGCTGTTTTTT.

This clonotype occurred a few times. The chain couples TRBV6-6 to TRBJ1-5; 9 bases line up with TRBD1. Germline V CDR1 and CDR2: MNHNY, SVGAGI (reference sequence). J gave up 1 base and V 2 bases, and 15 bases lay outside the gene matches. This CDR3 spans 20 amino acids. CDR3 sequence (DNA): TGTGCCAGCAGTTACCCGAGAAGGACAGGGGCGGCCCCCAGCAATCAGCCCCAGCATTTT. It specifies CASSYPRRTGAAPSNQPQHF.

This clonotype appeared many times. The CDR3 here is CASSYSRDRGLSPPYEQYF. In DNA, the CDR3 is TGTGCCAGCAGTTACTCCCGGGACAGGGGGCTGTCCCCCCCCTACGAGCAGTACTTC. This chain uses TRBV6-8 with TRBJ2-7; TRBD1 aligns across 12 bases. J lost 2 bases, V lost 0 bases, and 11 bases had no gene match. The CDR3 has 19 residues. Germline V gives CDR1 MNHGY, CDR2 SAAAGT.

Many counts were recorded for this clonotype. The CDR3 DNA reads TGCGCCAGCAGCCAAGGCCTCGGACTAGTGGGAGAGACCCAGTACTTC. Protein product: CASSQGLGLVGETQYF. V usage is TRBV4-1 and J usage is TRBJ2-5; 7 bases match TRBD2. The germline V gene encodes CDR1 MGHRA and CDR2 YSYEKL. The CDR3 covers 16 residues. The V gene end was trimmed by 1 base and the J gene end by 4 bases; junction bases not matched to a gene: 9.

This clonotype has a count of ten or more. The chain uses TRBV10-3 and TRBJ2-3, with TRBD2 identical over 13 bases. The CDR3 runs to 17 residues. J gave up 6 bases and V 3 bases, and 9 bases lay outside the gene matches. CDR1 is ENHRY and CDR2 is SYGVKD in the germline V gene. The CDR3 DNA reads as TGTGCCATCAGTGAAGTCAGGACTAGCGGGAGCGGCGATACGCAGTATTTT. This codes for CAISEVRTSGSGDTQYF.

This clonotype was observed many times. V and J are TRBV12-3 or TRBV12-4 and TRBJ2-1; D call uncertain. This CDR3 is 11 amino acids long. V was pared by 6 bases and J by 10 bases, with 10 bases between. Here the CDR3 reads CASSVDREQFF. The CDR3 DNA is TGTGCCAGCAGCGTGGACCGGGAGCAGTTCTTC.

This clonotype was seen at least ten times. The chain carries TRBV28 and TRBJ2-7, with a possible D match to TRBD2 (5 bases). Germline values: CDR1 MDHEN, CDR2 SYDVKM. The CDR3 runs 13 residues. Trimming removed 8 bases from V and 6 bases from J, with 17 bases in between. In DNA, the CDR3 is TGTGCCAGCGGACTGACGGCCCCCCGCGAGCAGTACTTC. Its translation: CASGLTAPREQYF.

At least ten counts were recorded for this clonotype. V usage is TRBV27 and J usage is TRBJ2-3; 8 nucleotides line up with TRBD2. Per the germline V gene, CDR1 is MNHEY and CDR2 is SMNVEV (reference sequence). The CDR3 runs to 14 residues. V was pared by 7 bases and J by 0 bases, with 3 bases of the junction left unmatched. CDR3 sequence (DNA): TGTGCCAGCAAGGGCGGGAGGAGCACAGATACGCAGTATTTT. The encoded protein is CASKGGRSTDTQYF.

This clonotype was counted at least ten times. This sequence joins TRBV7-2 and TRBJ2-5; D not resolved. Germline CDR1 and CDR2: SGHTA and FQGNSA. V shed 2 bases and J shed 5 bases, with 6 bases lying between them. The length of the CDR3 is 12 residues. CDR3 sequence reads: CASSLNSETQYF. In nucleotides, the CDR3 is TGTGCCAGCAGCTTAAATTCCGAGACCCAGTACTTC. Full variable domain (missing parts from reference TRBV7-2 and TRBJ2-5): GAGVSQSPSNKVTEKGKDVELRCDPISGHTALYWYRQSLGQGLEFLIYFQGNSAPDKSGLPSDRFSAERTGGSVSTLTIQRTQQEDSAVYLCASSLNSETQYFGPGTRLLVL.

This clonotype showed up many times. This chain connects TRBV11-2 to TRBJ2-7; D gene unclear. V was cut by 1 base and J by 6 bases, with 16 bases left in between. The CDR3 extends over 15 amino acids. Germline V gives CDR1 SGHAT, CDR2 FQNNGV. The CDR3 nucleotides read TGTGCCAGCAGCTTAGTTCGAAGGAGCCCCGCCGAGCAGTACTTC. Translation gives CASSLVRRSPAEQYF.

The sample holds many counts of this clonotype. This chain connects TRBV10-2 to TRBJ2-3; the D is unclear. CDR1 and CDR2 (germline): WSHSY, SAAADI. Trimming cost V 3 bases and J 6 bases, with 13 bases left between them. CDR3 size: 14 residues. CDR3 protein: CASSDRLFADTQYF. In nucleotides, the CDR3 is TGCGCCAGCAGTGACAGACTGTTCGCCGATACGCAGTATTTT.

This clonotype was seen at least ten times. V gene TRBV2 combines with J gene TRBJ2-7; D uncertain. The germline V gene encodes CDR1 SNHLY and CDR2 FYNNEI. This CDR3 has 13 residues. V gave up 1 base and J gave up 5 bases, with 9 bases separating them. The CDR3 region has the DNA TGTGCCAGCAGTGAAGACACAAACCACGAGCAGTACTTC. Its protein product is CASSEDTNHEQYF.

This rearrangement joins TRBV9 to TRBJ2-3; 7 bases align to TRBD2. CDR1 is SGDLS and CDR2 is YYNGEE in the germline V gene. With 5 bases clipped from V and 0 bases from J, the junction kept 9 bases outside the gene matches. This CDR3 region has 16 residues. CDR3 DNA sequence: TGTGCCAGCAGTGCTAATAGCGGGCTAAGCACAGATACGCAGTATTTT. It is translated as CASSANSGLSTDTQYF. Variable domain in full (rest from reference TRBV9 and TRBJ2-3): DSGVTQTPKHLITATGQRVTLRCSPRSGDLSVYWYQQSLDQGLQFLIQYYNGEERAKGNILERFSAQQFPDLHSELNLSSLELGDSALYFCASSANSGLSTDTQYFGPGTRLTVL.

This clonotype has at least ten counts. The rearrangement joins TRBV7-8 to TRBJ2-1; 13 positions agree with TRBD2. The CDR3 consists of 15 residues. The ends lost 5 bases at V and 8 bases at J; junction bases unmatched: 6. The germline V gene has CDR1 SGHVS and CDR2 FQNEAQ. The CDR3 DNA is TGTGCCAGCAGCGGACGGACTAGCGGGAGCCATGAGCAGTTCTTC. Translating gives CASSGRTSGSHEQFF. The full variable domain, its missing parts supplied by reference TRBV7-8 and TRBJ2-1, is GAGVSQSPRYKVAKRGQDVALRCDPISGHVSLFWYQQALGQGPEFLTYFQNEAQLDKSGLPSDRFFAERPEGSVSTLKIQRTQQEDSAVYLCASSGRTSGSHEQFFGPGTRLTVL.

This clonotype was seen repeatedly, ten times or more. The CDR3 DNA sequence: TGTGCCAGCAGCGTAGGCGGGAGAGCGTCCGGGGAGCTGTTTTTT. Protein product: CASSVGGRASGELFF. The J gene is TRBJ2-2, the V gene TRBV9, with 7 bases aligning to TRBD2. V lost 0 bases to trimming and J lost 6 bases; unmatched junction nucleotides: 5. The CDR3 runs 15 residues. CDR1 is SGDLS and CDR2 is YYNGEE in the germline V gene.

This clonotype was counted at least ten times. The chain couples TRBV19 to TRBJ1-4, with D perhaps TRBD1 (6 bases). Germline assignment: CDR1 LNHDA and CDR2 SQIVND (reference sequence). With 7 bases removed from V and 3 bases from J, the gap between germline ends came to 12 bases. The CDR3 covers 14 residues. The CDR3 protein is CASKLGAPNEKLFF. For the CDR3, the DNA is TGTGCCAGTAAACTGGGGGCCCCTAATGAAAAACTGTTTTTT.